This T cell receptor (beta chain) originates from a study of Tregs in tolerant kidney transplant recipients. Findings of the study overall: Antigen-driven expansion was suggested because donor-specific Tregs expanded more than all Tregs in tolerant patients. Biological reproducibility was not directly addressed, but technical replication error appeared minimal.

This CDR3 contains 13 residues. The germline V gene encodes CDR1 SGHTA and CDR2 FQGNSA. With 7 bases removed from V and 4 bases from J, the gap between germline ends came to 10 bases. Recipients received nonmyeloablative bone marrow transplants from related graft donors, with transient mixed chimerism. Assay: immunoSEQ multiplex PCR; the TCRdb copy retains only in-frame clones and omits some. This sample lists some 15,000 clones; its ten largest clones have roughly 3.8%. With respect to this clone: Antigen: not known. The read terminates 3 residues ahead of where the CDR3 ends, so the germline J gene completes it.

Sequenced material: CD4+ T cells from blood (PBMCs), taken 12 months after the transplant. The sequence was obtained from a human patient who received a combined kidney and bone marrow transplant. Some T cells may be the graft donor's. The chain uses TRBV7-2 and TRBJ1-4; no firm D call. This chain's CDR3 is CASTPGRNEKLFF. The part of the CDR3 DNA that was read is TGTGCCAGCACCCCGGGTCGTAATGAAAAA.